The clone carrying this T cell receptor (beta chain) has only a few counts. Its antigen is still unknown. Quantitative 5'-RACE with molecular barcodes generated TCR beta libraries. A single record per CDR3 protein comes from TCRdb applying MiXCR to the 5' RACE reads. Of hundreds of thousands of distinct CDR3 sequences in the sample, about 12% are singletons; the top ten hold about 0.5%. This record comes from a study of CD8 T cells in ankylosing spondylitis. Points from the study as a whole: Some motif variants were previously reported in reactive arthritis synovial fluid and blood. Clones tied to disease were said to be significantly enriched in matched ankylosing spondylitis synovial fluid. Blood from ankylosing spondylitis patients appeared to carry a characteristic roughly eight-variant TCR beta motif. Disease-linked clones bore a CD8+ phenotype and were relatively rare in peripheral blood.

The length of the CDR3 is 13 residues. V shed 9 bases and J shed 4 bases, with 15 bases lying between them. Germline CDR1 reads SNHLY; CDR2 reads FYNNEI. Sequencing was performed on blood, either unsorted or a sorted T cell fraction (not recorded which). The rearrangement joins TRBV2 to TRBJ2-5; D call uncertain. The source of this sequence is a male donor with ankylosing spondylitis. The CDR3 is CASCQNNGETQYF. CDR3 nucleotides: TGTGCCAGTTGTCAAAACAATGGAGAGACCCAGTACTTC.